The 10 T cell receptor beta chains below all came from one sample that was sequenced in a study of Ad26.COV2.S vaccination and SARS-CoV-2 variants. Sample treatment: 19 received Ad26.COV2.S at low or high dose, single or two shots; about 5 received placebo; per-sample allocation not given. The study sampled participants on day 63 after the first vaccine or placebo injection. The assay was immunoSEQ multiplex PCR, and TCRdb's table has in-frame clones only and misses some. The sample lists 450,000 to 550,000 clones, 80% to 90% occurring once. The source material was peripheral blood, sampled in a trial of Ad26.COV2.S vaccine versus placebo. The receptor set was obtained from a person aged 18-65 years who received the Ad26.COV2.S COVID-19 vaccine or a placebo.

This clone was recorded only once. CDR3 DNA: TGTGCCAGCAGCAACACGCGGGGGGGAAGGACAGATACGCAGTATTTT. Amino acids: CASSNTRGGRTDTQYF. The V gene is TRBV6-6, the J gene TRBJ2-3; 9 bases are a match to TRBD2. With 6 bases clipped from V and 3 bases from J, the junction kept 10 bases outside the gene matches. The CDR3 loop spans 16 amino acids. CDR1 and CDR2 (germline): MNHNY, SVGAGI (reference sequence).

The CDR3 bases are TGTGCCAGCTCACCCACTACCCAATCGCGCGGGGAGCAGTACTTC. Amino acid sequence: CASSPTTQSRGEQYF. The J gene is TRBJ2-7, the V gene TRBV18, with D tentatively TRBD2 (5 bases). V was pared by 3 bases and J by 7 bases, with 19 bases between. The CDR3 length is 15 residues. Germline values: CDR1 KGHSH, CDR2 LQKENI.

The chain employs TRBV28 and TRBJ2-2; tentatively, D is TRBD2 (6 bases). CDR3 length equals 15 residues. Trimming cost V 7 bases and J 1 base, with 13 bases left between them. The germline V gene has CDR1 MDHEN and CDR2 SYDVKM. Here the CDR3 reads CASIRSGENTGELFF. CDR3 nucleotides: TGTGCCAGCATCCGTAGCGGAGAGAACACCGGGGAGCTGTTTTTT.

The gene calls are TRBV7-3 and TRBJ2-1; TRBD2 might be the D (6 bases). Germline values: CDR1 SGHTA, CDR2 FQGTGA. CDR3 length equals 15 residues. Trimming removed 5 bases at V and 9 bases at J, with 20 bases between. The CDR3, as DNA: TGTGCCAGCAGCGCCACCAGGACGACTAGTGTTGAGCAGTTCTTC. Its translation: CASSATRTTSVEQFF.

The chain combines TRBV19 with TRBJ2-1; TRBD1 matches at 8 bases. The CDR3 extends over 15 amino acids. Germline V CDR1 and CDR2: LNHDA, SQIVND (reference sequence). Trimming at V came to 6 bases and at J to 1 base, leaving 5 bases not matched to a gene. Written as DNA, the CDR3 is TGTGCCAGTAGGGCTGACAGGGGTTCCTACAATGAGCAGTTCTTC. Its translation is CASRADRGSYNEQFF.

DNA for the CDR3: TGCGCCAGCAGCTTAATTTTGACAGGTGGAAATTCACCCCTCCACTTT. Encoded protein: CASSLILTGGNSPLHF. The genes are TRBV5-1 and TRBJ1-6; maybe TRBD1 (6 bases). Looked up from germline, CDR1 is SGHRS and CDR2 is YFSETQ. Between the trimmed V and J ends, which lost 2 bases and 7 bases, there was a span of 16 bases. The CDR3 is 16 residues long.

Comment on this clone: At the DNA level, this CDR3 is encoded by other sequences in the same sample as well. The chain links TRBV19 to TRBJ2-2; D not certain. Germline CDR1 LNHDA, CDR2 SQIVND (reference sequence). The CDR3 has 14 amino acids. V was clipped by 3 bases and J by 0 bases, with 5 bases between them. CDR3 sequence (DNA): TGTGCCAGTAGTATCCGGGCGAACACCGGGGAGCTGTTTTTT. This codes for CASSIRANTGELFF.

The chain joins TRBV28 to TRBJ2-7, with D possibly being TRBD2 (5 bases). V was clipped by 6 bases and J by 3 bases, with 9 bases between them. CDR3 length: 12 residues. Germline V gene sequence: CDR1 MDHEN, CDR2 SYDVKM. The CDR3 loop reads CASRESGYEQYF. Written as DNA, the CDR3 is TGTGCCAGCAGAGAAAGCGGCTACGAGCAGTACTTC.

This chain uses TRBV15 with TRBJ2-2; 12 bases align to TRBD2. The CDR3 runs 18 residues. The germline CDR1 and CDR2 sequences are LNHNV and YYDKDF (reference sequence). J was trimmed by 5 bases and V by 0 bases; bases with no gene match: 7. CDR3 amino acids: CATSRDATSGGRTGELFF. Here the CDR3 DNA reads TGTGCCACCAGCAGAGATGCCACTAGCGGGGGGCGAACCGGGGAGCTGTTTTTT.

The chain joins TRBV5-1 to TRBJ2-7; 9 bases line up with TRBD1. The J segment lost 3 bases and the V segment lost 8 bases, leaving 9 bases of the junction unmatched. There are 14 residues in the CDR3. From germline, CDR1 is SGHRS and CDR2 YFSETQ. The DNA of the CDR3 is TGCGCCAGTGACAGATCGGGACAGGGCTACGAGCAGTACTTC. Its translation is CASDRSGQGYEQYF.